This T cell receptor beta chain stems from a study of Ad26.COV2.S vaccination and SARS-CoV-2 variants. Study context: Donor participated within the Ad26.COV2.S arm of the COV1001 trial. Whole-study results and caveats: Total T cell responses were possibly underestimated by TCR breadth and depth analyses.

Treatment reported: about 20 received Ad26.COV2.S at low or high dose, single or two shots; 5 received placebo; per-sample allocation not given. At day 63 after the first vaccine or placebo injection, samples were drawn. An adult aged 18-55 years in Boston served as the donor. Turning to this clone: Its antigen remains unidentified.

Trimming took off 5 bases at V and 7 bases at J, with 18 bases between the two ends. Germline V lookup: CDR1 SQVTM, CDR2 ANQGSEA. This CDR3 is built from 13 residues. Method: immunoSEQ multiplex PCR; TCRdb's copy keeps in-frame clones and lacks some. The sample shows hundreds of thousands of clones, roughly 90% of them seen only once. This chain uses TRBV29-1 with TRBJ2-7; a possible D gene is TRBD2 (6 bases). The origin of this receptor is a person aged 18 to 65 who received the Ad26.COV2.S COVID-19 vaccine or a placebo. Sequenced material: peripheral blood, taken in a trial of Ad26.COV2.S vaccine versus placebo. CDR3 amino acids: CSVLRGPGEEQYF. In nucleotides, the CDR3 is TGCAGCGTTCTCCGGGGCCCGGGGGAGGAGCAGTACTTC.